Each of the 21 T cell receptor beta chains below was sequenced from the same sample in a study of blood T cell repertoires in COVID-19. Libraries were prepared by immunoSEQ multiplex PCR; TCRdb keeps only in-frame clonotypes and omits some of them. Among about 280,000 clones, 70% to 90% were seen once, and the ten largest hold 11%. Sequenced sample: peripheral blood. The receptors here all came from a woman in her sixties or seventies with acute or convalescent COVID-19.

The rearrangement links TRBV6-5 to TRBJ1-1; TRBD1 might be the D (5 bases). Germline lookup yields CDR1 MNHEY and CDR2 SVGAGI. The CDR3 consists of 15 residues. V was pared by 0 bases and J by 6 bases, with 14 bases between. CDR3: CASSYSGGAVAEAFF. The CDR3 DNA reads TGTGCCAGCAGTTACTCGGGAGGGGCGGTAGCTGAAGCTTTCTTT.

The chain recombines TRBV7-8 with TRBJ2-5; D not resolved. Trimming shortened V by 2 bases and J by 3 bases, and 13 bases separated the two germline ends. CDR3 length equals 15 residues. Per the germline V gene, CDR1 is SGHVS and CDR2 is FQNEAQ. The CDR3 is CASSLLPRGEETQYF. DNA for the CDR3: TGTGCCAGCAGCTTACTCCCCCGCGGCGAAGAGACCCAGTACTTC.

V usage is TRBV5-4 and J usage is TRBJ2-2; perhaps TRBD1 as D (6 bases). This CDR3 spans 14 amino acids. Trimming stripped 3 bases from V and 6 bases from J, with 12 bases between. CDR1 and CDR2 from the germline V gene are SGHNT and YYREEE (reference sequence). Written as DNA, the CDR3 is TGTGCCAGCAGCTCGAACAGGGATCCCGGGGAGCTGTTTTTT. The encoded protein is CASSSNRDPGELFF.

The chain joins TRBV6-5 to TRBJ2-3; D is unresolved. Trimming stripped 2 bases from V and 2 bases from J, with 8 bases between. Germline V gene data show CDR1 as MNHEY and CDR2 as SVGAGI. The CDR3 contains 14 residues. The CDR3 protein is CASSYRFPTDTQYF. The CDR3 DNA sequence: TGTGCCAGCAGTTACCGGTTCCCCACAGATACGCAGTATTTT.

V is TRBV18 and J is TRBJ1-4; no definite D call. The germline CDR1 and CDR2 sequences are KGHSH and LQKENI. CDR3 size: 13 residues. Trimming stripped 2 bases from V and 8 bases from J, with 9 bases between. Written as DNA, the CDR3 is TGTGCCAGCTCACCAAGGTCGGAGGAAAAACTGTTTTTT. Its protein is CASSPRSEEKLFF.

The chain recombines TRBV6-5 with TRBJ2-5; D perhaps matches TRBD2 (6 bases). V lost 8 bases to trimming and J lost 4 bases, with 17 bases between them. Germline V gives CDR1 MNHEY, CDR2 SVGAGI. There are 14 residues in the CDR3. The CDR3: CASAYAVGGETQYF. CDR3 DNA: TGTGCCAGCGCGTACGCGGTGGGAGGAGAGACCCAGTACTTC.

As for this clone: Additional DNA sequences in this sample encode the identical CDR3. The chain has TRBV7-9 and TRBJ1-5, with a possible D match to TRBD1 (6 bases). Germline V CDR1 and CDR2: SEHNR, FQNEAQ (reference sequence). The CDR3 spans 13 residues. V lost 4 bases and J lost 6, with 10 bases in between. The CDR3 protein is CASSSQGGQPQHF. CDR3 in DNA: TGTGCCAGCAGCTCACAGGGCGGTCAGCCCCAGCATTTT.

This chain uses TRBV7-9 with TRBJ2-6; TRBD2 matches at 7 bases. CDR1 and CDR2 (germline): SEHNR, FQNEAQ (reference sequence). This CDR3 is 15 amino acids long. V shed 9 bases and J 3 bases; nucleotides not matched to a gene: 8. CDR3 sequence (DNA): TGTGCCAGTCAGACTCGCGGGGGTGGGGCCAACGTCCTGACTTTC. Encoded protein: CASQTRGGGANVLTF. The whole variable domain, remainder taken from reference TRBV7-9 and TRBJ2-6, is DTGVSQNPRHKITKRGQNVTFRCDPISEHNRLYWYRQTLGQGPEFLTYFQNEAQLEKSRLLSDRFSAERPKGSFSTLEIQRTEQGDSAMYLCASQTRGGGANVLTFGAGSRLTVL.

The chain employs TRBV7-9 and TRBJ1-5; the match to TRBD1 covers 10 bases. This CDR3 contains 17 residues. J gave up 7 bases and V 4 bases, and 13 bases lay outside the gene matches. Germline loops: CDR1 SEHNR, CDR2 FQNEAQ (reference sequence). The CDR3 sequence: CASSSTAGTGEGQPQHF. The CDR3, as DNA: TGTGCCAGCAGCTCTACCGCTGGGACAGGGGAAGGGCAGCCCCAGCATTTT.

The chain carries TRBV4-1 and TRBJ2-7; TRBD1 might be the D (5 bases). The CDR3 is 17 residues long. Per germline, CDR1 MGHRA and CDR2 YSYEKL. Trimming shortened V by 4 bases and J by 3 bases, and 22 bases separated the two germline ends. The CDR3 bases are TGCGCCAGCAGCCTAAGGGATGGGGCCACAGGTGGCTACGAGCAGTACTTC. It yields the protein CASSLRDGATGGYEQYF.

The chain couples TRBV5-4 to TRBJ2-7; TRBD1 aligns across 8 bases. Germline lookup yields CDR1 SGHNT and CDR2 YYREEE (reference sequence). The CDR3 has 16 residues. Trimming took 4 bases from V and 1 from J; bases not matched to a gene: 10. CDR3 protein: CASSRESRTGSYEQYF. The DNA of the CDR3 is TGTGCCAGCAGCCGGGAAAGTAGGACAGGGTCCTACGAGCAGTACTTC.

The chain employs TRBV3-1 (or the pseudogene TRBV3-2) and TRBJ1-1; D perhaps matches TRBD1 (5 bases). The V end was cut by 2 bases, the J end by 7 bases, with 11 bases between. The CDR3 runs to 13 residues. The germline V gene has CDR1 LGHDT and CDR2 YNNKEL (reference sequence). The chain's CDR3 is CASSQTTGFEAFF. The CDR3 DNA reads TGTGCCAGCAGCCAAACCACAGGATTTGAAGCTTTCTTT.

DNA of the CDR3: TGTGCCAGCAGCTTAGGTCGGTCTGTAGACTACACCTTC. Translation: CASSLGRSVDYTF. The chain combines TRBV11-2 with TRBJ1-2; D is unresolved. Deletions cut 1 base from V and 10 bases from J, with 13 bases between. The germline gives CDR1 SGHAT, CDR2 FQNNGV. This CDR3 is built from 13 residues.

The V and J genes are TRBV2 and TRBJ1-1; 9 bases agree with TRBD1. CDR1 and CDR2 (germline): SNHLY, FYNNEI. The V and J ends lost 7 bases and 4 bases, in that order; junction bases with no gene match: 10. The CDR3 sequence is 15 residues long. The DNA of the CDR3 is TGTGCCAGCACCGGGACAGGGTCCCTTACCACTGAAGCTTTCTTT. Protein sequence: CASTGTGSLTTEAFF.

This sequence joins TRBV5-1 and TRBJ2-1, with D perhaps TRBD1 (6 bases). The CDR3 runs 15 residues. Trimming shortened V by 2 bases and J by 0 bases, and 9 bases separated the two germline ends. Germline CDR1 reads SGHRS; CDR2 reads YFSETQ. The CDR3 coding sequence is TGCGCCAGCAGCTTTACAGGGATCTCCTACAATGAGCAGTTCTTC. Its translation is CASSFTGISYNEQFF. Looking up the rest from reference TRBV5-1 and TRBJ2-1 gives the full variable domain: KAGVTQTPRYLIKTRGQQVTLSCSPISGHRSVSWYQQTPGQGLQFLFEYFSETQRNKGNFPGRFSGRQFSNSRSEMNVSTLELGDSALYLCASSFTGISYNEQFFGPGTRLTVL.

The J gene is TRBJ2-7, the V gene TRBV3-1 (or the pseudogene TRBV3-2), with 7 positions matching TRBD2. V dropped 0 bases and J dropped 6; count of bases not matched to a gene: 5. CDR3 length: 14 amino acids. Germline CDR1 is LGHDT and CDR2 is YNNKEL (reference sequence). CDR3 DNA sequence: TGTGCCAGCAGCCAAGAGGGCTGGGGGGGCGAGCAGTACTTC. Translating gives CASSQEGWGGEQYF.

The chain carries TRBV7-8 and TRBJ1-3, with D unclear. Per the germline V gene, CDR1 is SGHVS and CDR2 is FQNEAQ. This CDR3 is built from 14 residues. Trimming removed 2 bases at V and 4 bases at J, with 9 bases between. The CDR3 region has the DNA TGTGCCAGCAGCTTAAGACTGTCGGGAAACACCATATATTTT. Its translation is CASSLRLSGNTIYF.

The rearrangement uses TRBV2 and TRBJ2-2, with 10 bases matching TRBD2. V shed 5 bases and J 4 bases; nucleotides not matched to a gene: 7. Germline V gene data show CDR1 as SNHLY and CDR2 as FYNNEI. This CDR3 has 16 residues. For the CDR3, the DNA is TGTGCCAGCAGTTTTCAAGCGGGGGGGCGCACCGGGGAGCTGTTTTTT. Amino acid sequence: CASSFQAGGRTGELFF.

This clone has only one observation. The chain recombines TRBV5-4 with TRBJ2-5; 12 bases match TRBD2. This CDR3 has 16 residues. CDR1 is SGHNT and CDR2 is YYREEE in the germline V gene (reference sequence). V shed 3 bases, J shed 4 bases, and the junction held 7 bases outside the gene matches. DNA for the CDR3: TGTGCCAGCAGCTCACTAGCGGGGGGACTAGGAGAGACCCAGTACTTC. Protein product: CASSSLAGGLGETQYF.

CDR3 protein: CASSQAPLNGYTF. The CDR3 nucleotides read TGTGCCAGCAGTCAGGCTCCTTTAAATGGCTACACCTTC. This chain connects TRBV7-9 to TRBJ1-2; D is unclear. The CDR3 is 13 amino acids. The V gene lost 6 bases and the J gene lost 6 bases, with 14 bases spanning the gap. Germline CDR1 SEHNR, CDR2 FQNEAQ (reference sequence). Variable domain in full (rest from reference TRBV7-9 and TRBJ1-2): DTGVSQNPRHKITKRGQNVTFRCDPISEHNRLYWYRQTLGQGPEFLTYFQNEAQLEKSRLLSDRFSAERPKGSFSTLEIQRTEQGDSAMYLCASSQAPLNGYTFGSGTRLTVV.

The count of this clone is one. The chain links TRBV10-2 to TRBJ1-4; 8 bases line up with TRBD1. The germline V gene has CDR1 WSHSY and CDR2 SAAADI. Trimming at V came to 7 bases and at J to 5 bases, leaving 18 bases not matched to a gene. The CDR3 loop spans 18 amino acids. The CDR3 is CASTFADRAFQGNEKLFF. CDR3 in DNA: TGCGCCAGCACCTTCGCGGACAGGGCTTTTCAGGGGAATGAAAAACTGTTTTTT.